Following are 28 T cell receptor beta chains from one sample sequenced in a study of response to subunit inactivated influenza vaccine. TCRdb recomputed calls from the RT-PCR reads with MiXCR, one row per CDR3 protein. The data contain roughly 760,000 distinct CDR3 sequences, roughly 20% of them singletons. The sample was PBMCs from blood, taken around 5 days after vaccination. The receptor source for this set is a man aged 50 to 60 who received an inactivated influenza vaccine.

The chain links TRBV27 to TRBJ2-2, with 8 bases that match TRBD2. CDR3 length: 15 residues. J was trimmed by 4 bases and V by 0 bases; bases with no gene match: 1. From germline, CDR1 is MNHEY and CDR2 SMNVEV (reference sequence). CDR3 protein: CASSLSAGGTGELFF. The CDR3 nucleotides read TGTGCCAGCAGTTTATCGGCGGGGGGCACCGGGGAGCTGTTTTTT.

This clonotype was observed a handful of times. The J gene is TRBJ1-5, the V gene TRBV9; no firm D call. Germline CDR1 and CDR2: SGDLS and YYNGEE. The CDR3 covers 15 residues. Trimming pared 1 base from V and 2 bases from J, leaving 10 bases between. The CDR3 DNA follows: TGTGCCAGCAGCGTAATGGGTGGTGGCAATCAGCCCCAGCATTTT. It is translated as CASSVMGGGNQPQHF. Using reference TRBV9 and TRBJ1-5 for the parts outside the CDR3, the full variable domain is DSGVTQTPKHLITATGQRVTLRCSPRSGDLSVYWYQQSLDQGLQFLIQYYNGEERAKGNILERFSAQQFPDLHSELNLSSLELGDSALYFCASSVMGGGNQPQHFGDGTRLSIL.

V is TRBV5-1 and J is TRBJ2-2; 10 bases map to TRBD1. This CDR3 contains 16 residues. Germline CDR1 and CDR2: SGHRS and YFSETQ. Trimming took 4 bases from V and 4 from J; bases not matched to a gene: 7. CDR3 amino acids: CASSQTGTGVTGELFF. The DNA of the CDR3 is TGCGCCAGCAGCCAGACCGGGACAGGGGTCACCGGGGAGCTGTTTTTT.

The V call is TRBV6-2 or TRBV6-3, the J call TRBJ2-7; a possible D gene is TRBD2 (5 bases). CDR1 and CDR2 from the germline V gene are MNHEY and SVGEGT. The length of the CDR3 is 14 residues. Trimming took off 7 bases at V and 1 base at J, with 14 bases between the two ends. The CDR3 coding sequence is TGTGCCAGCATAAAGGACTTCTTTTCCTACGAGCAGTACTTC. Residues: CASIKDFFSYEQYF.

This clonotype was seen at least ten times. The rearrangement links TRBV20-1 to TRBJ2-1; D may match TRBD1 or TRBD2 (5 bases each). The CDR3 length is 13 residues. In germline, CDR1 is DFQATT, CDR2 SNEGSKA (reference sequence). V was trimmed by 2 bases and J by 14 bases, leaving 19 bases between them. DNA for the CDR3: TGCAGTGCTAGATTCCTCCATGGGACCGGGGAGTTCTTC. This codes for CSARFLHGTGEFF.

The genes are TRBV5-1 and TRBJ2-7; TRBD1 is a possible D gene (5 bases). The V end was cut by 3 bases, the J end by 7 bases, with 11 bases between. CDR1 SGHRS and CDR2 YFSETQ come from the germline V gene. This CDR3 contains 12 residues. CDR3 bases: TGCGCCAGCAGCTCGCGGCGGACAGAGCAGTACTTC. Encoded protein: CASSSRRTEQYF.

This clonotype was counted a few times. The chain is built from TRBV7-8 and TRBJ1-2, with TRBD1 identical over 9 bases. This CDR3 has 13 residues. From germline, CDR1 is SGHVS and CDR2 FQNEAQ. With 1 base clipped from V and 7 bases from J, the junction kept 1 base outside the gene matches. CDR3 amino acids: CASSLDRGPGYTF. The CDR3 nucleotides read TGTGCCAGCAGCTTAGACAGGGGGCCTGGCTACACCTTC.

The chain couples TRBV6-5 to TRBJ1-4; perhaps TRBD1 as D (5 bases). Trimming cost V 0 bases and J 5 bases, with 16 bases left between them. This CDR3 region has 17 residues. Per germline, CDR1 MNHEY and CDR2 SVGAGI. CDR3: CASSYSLTGWDNEKLFF. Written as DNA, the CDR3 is TGTGCCAGCAGTTACTCCCTTACAGGATGGGACAATGAAAAACTGTTTTTT.

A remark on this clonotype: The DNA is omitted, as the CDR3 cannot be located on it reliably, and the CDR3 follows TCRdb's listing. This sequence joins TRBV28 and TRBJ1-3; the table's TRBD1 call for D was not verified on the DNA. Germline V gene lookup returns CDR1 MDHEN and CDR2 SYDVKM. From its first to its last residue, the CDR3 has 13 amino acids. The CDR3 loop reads CASSSSDRNTIYF.

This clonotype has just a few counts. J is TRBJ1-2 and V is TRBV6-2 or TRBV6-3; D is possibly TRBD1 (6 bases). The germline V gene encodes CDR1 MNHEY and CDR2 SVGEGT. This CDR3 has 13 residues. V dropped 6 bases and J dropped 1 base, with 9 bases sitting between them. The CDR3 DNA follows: TGTGCCAGCAGAACAGGGTTTAACTATGGCTACACCTTC. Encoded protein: CASRTGFNYGYTF.

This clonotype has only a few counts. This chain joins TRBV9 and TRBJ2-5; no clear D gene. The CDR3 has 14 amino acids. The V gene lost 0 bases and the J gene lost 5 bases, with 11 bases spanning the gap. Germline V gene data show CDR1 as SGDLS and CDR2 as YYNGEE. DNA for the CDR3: TGTGCCAGCAGCGTAGGTGTGAGGCGGGAGACCCAGTACTTC. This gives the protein CASSVGVRRETQYF. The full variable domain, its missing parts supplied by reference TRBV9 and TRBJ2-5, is DSGVTQTPKHLITATGQRVTLRCSPRSGDLSVYWYQQSLDQGLQFLIQYYNGEERAKGNILERFSAQQFPDLHSELNLSSLELGDSALYFCASSVGVRRETQYFGPGTRLLVL.

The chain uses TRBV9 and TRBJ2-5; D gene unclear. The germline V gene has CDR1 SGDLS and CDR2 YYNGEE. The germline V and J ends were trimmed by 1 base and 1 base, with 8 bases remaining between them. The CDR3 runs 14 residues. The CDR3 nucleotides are TGTGCCAGCAGCGTAAGTTGGGCCCAAGAGACCCAGTACTTC. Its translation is CASSVSWAQETQYF.

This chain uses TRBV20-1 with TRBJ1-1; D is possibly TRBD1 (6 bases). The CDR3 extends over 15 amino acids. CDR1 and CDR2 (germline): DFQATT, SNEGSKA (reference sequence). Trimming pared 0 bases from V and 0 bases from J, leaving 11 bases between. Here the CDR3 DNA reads TGCAGTGCTAGAGATGCCCAGGGGTTGAACACTGAAGCTTTCTTT. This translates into CSARDAQGLNTEAFF.

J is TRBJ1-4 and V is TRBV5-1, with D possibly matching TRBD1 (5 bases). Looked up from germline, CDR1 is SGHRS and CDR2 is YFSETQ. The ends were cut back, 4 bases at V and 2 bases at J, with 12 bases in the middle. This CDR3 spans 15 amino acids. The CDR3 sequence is CASSVQGSTNEKLFF. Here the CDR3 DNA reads TGCGCCAGCAGCGTCCAGGGCTCGACTAATGAAAAACTGTTTTTT.

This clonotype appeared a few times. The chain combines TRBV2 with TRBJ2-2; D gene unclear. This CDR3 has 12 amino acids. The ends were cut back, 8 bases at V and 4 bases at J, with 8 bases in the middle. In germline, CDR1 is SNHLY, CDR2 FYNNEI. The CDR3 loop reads CASVGATGELFF. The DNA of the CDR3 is TGTGCCAGCGTGGGCGCCACCGGGGAGCTGTTTTTT.

The chain's CDR3 is CASSYSLNSPLHF. The CDR3 bases are TGTGCCAGCAGTTACTCCTTGAATTCACCCCTCCACTTT. This rearrangement joins TRBV6-5 to TRBJ1-6; D call uncertain. Per germline, CDR1 MNHEY and CDR2 SVGAGI. Trimming shortened V by 0 bases and J by 7 bases, and 4 bases separated the two germline ends. There are 13 residues in the CDR3.

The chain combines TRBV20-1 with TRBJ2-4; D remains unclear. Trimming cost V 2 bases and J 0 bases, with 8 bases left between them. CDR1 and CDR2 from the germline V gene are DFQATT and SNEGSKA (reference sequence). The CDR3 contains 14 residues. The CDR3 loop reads CSARPEVAKNIQYF. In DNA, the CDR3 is TGCAGTGCTAGACCCGAAGTAGCCAAAAACATTCAGTACTTC.

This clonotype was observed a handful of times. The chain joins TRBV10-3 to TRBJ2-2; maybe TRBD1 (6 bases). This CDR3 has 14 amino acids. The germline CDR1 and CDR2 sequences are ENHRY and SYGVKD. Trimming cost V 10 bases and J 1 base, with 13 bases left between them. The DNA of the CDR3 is TGTGCCACCTCGAGACAGGAGAACACCGGGGAGCTGTTTTTT. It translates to CATSRQENTGELFF.

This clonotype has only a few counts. CDR3 nucleotides: TGTGCCAGCAGTCCATCATATGGGGGAGACTATGGCTACACCTTC. Its protein product is CASSPSYGGDYGYTF. The V gene is TRBV28, the J gene TRBJ1-2, with D possibly matching TRBD1 (5 bases). V was pared by 5 bases and J by 3 bases, with 16 bases between. CDR3 size: 15 residues. The germline V gene encodes CDR1 MDHEN and CDR2 SYDVKM.

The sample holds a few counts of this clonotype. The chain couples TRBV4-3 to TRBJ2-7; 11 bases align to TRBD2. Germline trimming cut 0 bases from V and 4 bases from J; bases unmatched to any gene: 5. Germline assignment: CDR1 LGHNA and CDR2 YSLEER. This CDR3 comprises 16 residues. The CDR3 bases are TGCGCCAGCAGCCAAGATCGGGCTAGCGGGAGGTACGAGCAGTACTTC. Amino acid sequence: CASSQDRASGRYEQYF.

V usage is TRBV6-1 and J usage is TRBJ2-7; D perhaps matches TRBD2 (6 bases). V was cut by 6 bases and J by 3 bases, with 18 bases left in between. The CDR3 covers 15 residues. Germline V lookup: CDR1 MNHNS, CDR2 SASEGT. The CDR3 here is CASRTSSGRIYEQYF. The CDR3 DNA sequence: TGTGCCAGCAGAACCAGCTCGGGGAGGATCTACGAGCAGTACTTC.

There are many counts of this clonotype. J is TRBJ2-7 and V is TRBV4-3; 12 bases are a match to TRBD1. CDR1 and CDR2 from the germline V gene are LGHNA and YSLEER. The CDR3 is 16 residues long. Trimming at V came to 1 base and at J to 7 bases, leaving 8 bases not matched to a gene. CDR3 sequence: CASSQGWDRGLEEQYF. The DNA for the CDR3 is TGCGCCAGCAGCCAAGGATGGGACAGGGGGCTGGAAGAGCAGTACTTC.

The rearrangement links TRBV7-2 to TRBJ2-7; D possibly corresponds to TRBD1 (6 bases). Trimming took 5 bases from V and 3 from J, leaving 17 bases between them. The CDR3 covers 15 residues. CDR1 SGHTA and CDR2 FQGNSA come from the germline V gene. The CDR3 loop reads CASSPERSQGYEQYF. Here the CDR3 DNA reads TGTGCCAGCAGCCCAGAACGGTCACAGGGCTACGAGCAGTACTTC.

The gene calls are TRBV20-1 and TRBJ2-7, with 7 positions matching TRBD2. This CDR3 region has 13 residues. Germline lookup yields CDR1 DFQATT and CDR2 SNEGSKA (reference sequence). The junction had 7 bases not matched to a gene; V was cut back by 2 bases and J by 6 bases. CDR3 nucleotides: TGCAGTGCTAGATGGGAGGGGATCGGCGAGCAGTACTTC. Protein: CSARWEGIGEQYF.

Here the CDR3 reads CASSPGQTFYEQYF. The DNA of the CDR3 is TGTGCCAGCAGCCCGGGGCAGACTTTCTACGAGCAGTACTTC. The chain recombines TRBV11-2 with TRBJ2-7; possibly TRBD1 or TRBD2 for D (5 bases each). In germline, CDR1 is SGHAT, CDR2 FQNNGV. The CDR3 totals 14 residues. V was clipped by 5 bases and J by 3 bases, with 14 bases between them.

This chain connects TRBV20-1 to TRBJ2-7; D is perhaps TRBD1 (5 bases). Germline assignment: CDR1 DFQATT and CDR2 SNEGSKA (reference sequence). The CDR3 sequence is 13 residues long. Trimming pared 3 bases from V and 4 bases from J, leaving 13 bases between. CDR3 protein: CSASAGKGYEQYF. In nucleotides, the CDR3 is TGCAGTGCTAGCGCAGGGAAGGGTTACGAGCAGTACTTC.

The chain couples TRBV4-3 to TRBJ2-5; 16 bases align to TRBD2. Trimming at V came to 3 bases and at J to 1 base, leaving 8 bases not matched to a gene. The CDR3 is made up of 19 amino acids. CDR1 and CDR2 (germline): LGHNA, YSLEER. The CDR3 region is CASSQASGTSGRVQETQYF. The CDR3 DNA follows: TGCGCCAGCAGCCAGGCCTCCGGGACTAGCGGGAGGGTCCAAGAGACCCAGTACTTC.

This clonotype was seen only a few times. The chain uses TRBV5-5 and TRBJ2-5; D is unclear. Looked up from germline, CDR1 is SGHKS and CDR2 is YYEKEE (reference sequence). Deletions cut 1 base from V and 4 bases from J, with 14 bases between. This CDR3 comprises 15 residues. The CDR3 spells CASSLRLESGETQYF. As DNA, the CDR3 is TGTGCCAGCAGCTTGCGGTTGGAGTCGGGAGAGACCCAGTACTTC.